The clone carrying this T cell receptor beta chain was seen a few times. The target antigen is unknown. The germline CDR1 and CDR2 sequences are SGHDN and FVKESK. The CDR3 length is 16 residues. V was cut by 4 bases and J by 5 bases, with 18 bases left in between. This sample was included in a study of shared clonotypes between healthy human individuals. About the study: CD4 naive and CD4 memory each took three plates per donor, while CD8 naive took two and CD8 memory one. Regarding the study as a whole: Genetic and exposure-history diversity was limited by the few donors. Some naive CD4 clonotypes, about 5%, turned up in common across a few donors.

Combination of CD45RO+ cells with CCR7-negative CD45RA+ TemRA cells was used for CD8 memory. Sequenced by immunoSEQ multiplex PCR; TCRdb stores in-frame clones only, minus some. The repertoire includes some 120,000 clones, more than 65% of them detected once, and roughly 24% sits in the top ten. The material sequenced was memory CD8+ T cells sorted from blood. Sample subset: CD45RO+ cells pooled with CCR7-negative TemRA cells. The chain combines TRBV14 with TRBJ2-1, with TRBD2 as a possible D gene (7 bases). This receptor was obtained from a woman in her twenties or thirties in good health. CDR3 protein: CASSLGGGSGHNEQFF. The CDR3 DNA reads TGTGCCAGCAGCCTGGGGGGCGGGAGTGGCCACAATGAGCAGTTCTTC. Supplemented by reference TRBV14 and TRBJ2-1, the full variable domain reads EAGVTQFPSHSVIEKGQTVTLRCDPISGHDNLYWYRRVMGKEIKFLLHFVKESKQDESGMPNNRFLAERTGGTYSTLKVQPAELEDSGVYFCASSLGGGSGHNEQFFGPGTRLTVL.